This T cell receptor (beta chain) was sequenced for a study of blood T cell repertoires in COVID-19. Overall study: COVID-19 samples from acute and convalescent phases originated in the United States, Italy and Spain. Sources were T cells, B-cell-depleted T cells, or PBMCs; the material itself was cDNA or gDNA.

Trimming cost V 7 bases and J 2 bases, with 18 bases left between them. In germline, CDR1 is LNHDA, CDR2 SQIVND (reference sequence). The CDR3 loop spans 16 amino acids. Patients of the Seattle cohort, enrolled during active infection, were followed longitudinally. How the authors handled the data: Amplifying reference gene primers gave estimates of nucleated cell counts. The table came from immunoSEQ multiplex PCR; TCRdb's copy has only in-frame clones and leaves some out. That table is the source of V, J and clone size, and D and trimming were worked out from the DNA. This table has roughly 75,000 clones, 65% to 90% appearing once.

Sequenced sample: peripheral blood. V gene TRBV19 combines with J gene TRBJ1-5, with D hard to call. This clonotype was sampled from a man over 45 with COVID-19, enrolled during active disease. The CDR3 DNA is TGTGCCAGTACTACCAGCCGCGGGGATGGCAATCAGCCCCAGCATTTT. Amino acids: CASTTSRGDGNQPQHF.